Following are 19 T cell receptor beta chains from one sample sequenced in a study of CD8+ T cells in alopecia areata. Extracted RNA was reverse transcribed, and the resulting cDNA served as sequencing template. Assay used: immunoSEQ multiplex PCR; TCRdb lists only in-frame clones, some missing. The sample yields about 290,000 clones, roughly 50% seen once. As to treatment: oral pan-JAK inhibitor, 5-10 mg twice daily. The sample was CD4+ T cells sorted from blood, taken at week 24, from a patient treated with tofacitinib. Receptors originate from a human donor with alopecia areata.

This clone has just one count. The gene calls are TRBV2 and TRBJ2-3; no clear D gene. Germline V gene data show CDR1 as SNHLY and CDR2 as FYNNEI. V was cut by 10 bases and J by 9 bases, with 14 bases left in between. This CDR3 comprises 11 residues. CDR3 region: CATSLHDTQYF. For the CDR3, the DNA is TGTGCCACCTCTTTACATGACACGCAGTATTTT.

This clone occurred a few times. The V gene is TRBV7-9, the J gene TRBJ2-1; TRBD2 matches 9 bases. Germline-derived CDR1 and CDR2 are SEHNR and FQNEAQ (reference sequence). V was pared by 5 bases and J by 4 bases, with 15 bases of the junction left unmatched. This CDR3 has 18 amino acids. CDR3 sequence: CASSPGAAGGSLYNEQFF. In DNA form, the CDR3 reads TGTGCCAGCAGCCCGGGGGCAGCGGGGGGATCCCTGTACAATGAGCAGTTCTTC.

V gene TRBV14 combines with J gene TRBJ2-1; the D gene could be TRBD1 or TRBD2 (6 bases each). V was clipped by 5 bases and J by 4 bases, with 12 bases between them. CDR3 length: 14 amino acids. CDR1 SGHDN and CDR2 FVKESK come from the germline V gene. The CDR3 coding sequence is TGTGCCAGCAGCAGGTGGGGGGCGTACAATGAGCAGTTCTTC. Its protein product is CASSRWGAYNEQFF.

This clone was found a few times. The chain is built from TRBV29-1 and TRBJ2-3, with 12 bases matching TRBD2. Per the germline V gene, CDR1 is SQVTM and CDR2 is ANQGSEA. The length of the CDR3 is 14 residues. Trimming removed 5 bases from V and 3 bases from J; junction bases left unmatched: 3. CDR3 loop: CSVQGLAGTDTQYF. The DNA of the CDR3 is TGCAGCGTTCAAGGACTAGCGGGGACAGATACGCAGTATTTT.

The chain recombines TRBV5-1 with TRBJ2-4; D unresolved. Germline loops: CDR1 SGHRS, CDR2 YFSETQ. This CDR3 is 16 amino acids long. Trimming left V 0 bases short and J 1 base short, with 11 bases between. Written as DNA, the CDR3 is TGCGCCAGCAGCTTGGGCCCGGGCCGGGCCAAAAACATTCAGTACTTC. Translated, it gives CASSLGPGRAKNIQYF.

The chain couples TRBV25-1 to TRBJ2-3; no definite D call. The CDR3 length is 12 residues. Trimming stripped 5 bases from V and 4 bases from J, with 7 bases between. The germline CDR1 and CDR2 sequences are MGHDK and SYGVNS. The CDR3: CASSYPADTQYF. The CDR3 DNA reads TGTGCCAGCAGTTATCCAGCAGATACGCAGTATTTT.

CDR3 amino acids: CASSLVTQGGETQYF. DNA of the CDR3: TGTGCCAGCAGCTTAGTGACTCAGGGCGGAGAGACCCAGTACTTC. The chain combines TRBV11-2 with TRBJ2-5; TRBD1 might be the D (5 bases). The CDR3 is 15 amino acids. In germline, CDR1 is SGHAT, CDR2 FQNNGV. Trimming removed 1 base at V and 4 bases at J, with 13 bases between. Full variable domain (outside the CDR3, taken from reference TRBV11-2 and TRBJ2-5): EAGVAQSPRYKIIEKRQSVAFWCNPISGHATLYWYQQILGQGPKLLIQFQNNGVVDDSQLPKDRFSAERLKGVDSTLKIQPAKLEDSAVYLCASSLVTQGGETQYFGPGTRLLVL.

J is TRBJ2-7 and V is TRBV5-4; tentative D call: TRBD1 (5 bases). The CDR3 totals 14 residues. CDR1 and CDR2 (germline): SGHNT, YYREEE (reference sequence). V dropped 5 bases and J dropped 0 bases, with 12 bases sitting between them. CDR3 amino acids: CASRLDTLSYEQYF. For the CDR3, the DNA is TGTGCCAGCAGGCTGGACACCCTCTCCTACGAGCAGTACTTC.

This clone was seen more than once but under ten times. The chain joins TRBV29-1 to TRBJ2-3; D is unclear. CDR3 length equals 16 residues. Germline V gene lookup returns CDR1 SQVTM and CDR2 ANQGSEA. V was shortened by 4 bases and J by 0 bases, with 17 bases between the two germline ends. Here the CDR3 reads CSVARGIQSSTDTQYF. In DNA form, the CDR3 reads TGCAGCGTTGCCCGCGGTATTCAGTCTAGCACAGATACGCAGTATTTT.

The gene calls are TRBV29-1 and TRBJ1-1; 7 bases agree with TRBD1. V shed 4 bases, J shed 8 bases, and the junction held 10 bases outside the gene matches. CDR1 is SQVTM and CDR2 is ANQGSEA in the germline V gene. This CDR3 region has 13 residues. In DNA form, the CDR3 reads TGCAGCGTTGGTCAGGGGGGTCGTGGGGAAGCTTTCTTT. This encodes CSVGQGGRGEAFF.

For this clone: An end of the junction does not agree with germline; a read error may underlie this. The V gene is TRBV7-7, the J gene TRBJ2-3; D remains unclear. CDR3 size: 13 residues. Germline values: CDR1 SSHAT, CDR2 FNYEAQ (reference sequence). In DNA form, the CDR3 reads TGTGCTAGCAGCTTACAAGCGACAGATACGCAGTATTTT. Encoded protein: CASSLQATDTQYF.

This clone was counted ten times or more. The chain joins TRBV5-4 to TRBJ2-1; 8 positions agree with TRBD2. The germline V gene encodes CDR1 SGHNT and CDR2 YYREEE (reference sequence). Trimming took 0 bases from V and 6 from J; bases not matched to a gene: 8. This CDR3 has 16 amino acids. The CDR3: CASSLERGPMGNEQFF. The CDR3 DNA reads TGTGCCAGCAGCTTGGAGCGGGGGCCGATGGGCAATGAGCAGTTCTTC.

This clone was seen more than once but under ten times. The V and J genes are TRBV19 and TRBJ2-7; no reliable D call. The V end lost 6 bases, the J end lost 2 bases, and 17 bases lay between the germline ends. The CDR3 has 15 residues. Germline CDR1 is LNHDA and CDR2 is SQIVND (reference sequence). The CDR3 is CASSHNGVFPYEQYF. The CDR3 nucleotides read TGTGCCAGTAGCCACAATGGGGTCTTTCCCTACGAGCAGTACTTC.

The chain links TRBV29-1 to TRBJ2-3, with TRBD2 matching over 12 bases. This CDR3 is built from 15 residues. V lost 1 base to trimming and J lost 1 base; unmatched junction nucleotides: 0. CDR1 is SQVTM and CDR2 is ANQGSEA in the germline V gene. The CDR3 coding sequence is TGCAGCGTTGAAGGGACTAGCGGGGGCACAGATACGCAGTATTTT. Its translation is CSVEGTSGGTDTQYF.

To note about this clone: Other DNA sequences in this sample translate to the same CDR3. The chain employs TRBV30 and TRBJ1-5; D is uncertain. V gave up 0 bases and J gave up 6 bases, with 9 bases separating them. The CDR3 is made up of 13 amino acids. The germline V gene has CDR1 GTSNPN and CDR2 SVGIG (reference sequence). The CDR3 nucleotides are TGTGCCTGGAGTGTAGGAGGGTCTCAGCCCCAGCATTTT. This codes for CAWSVGGSQPQHF.

In this sample, this clone turned up a few times. The V call is TRBV4-1, the J call TRBJ2-3; D remains unclear. Per germline, CDR1 MGHRA and CDR2 YSYEKL. V gave up 4 bases and J gave up 0 bases, with 11 bases separating them. The CDR3 runs 15 residues. CDR3 amino acids: CASSRRTTSTDTQYF. CDR3 sequence (DNA): TGCGCCAGCAGCCGGCGTACCACTAGCACAGATACGCAGTATTTT.

This clone was detected only a few times. V gene TRBV2 combines with J gene TRBJ2-5; weak D call: TRBD1 (7 bases). This CDR3 has 15 residues. V gave up 7 bases and J gave up 6 bases, with 21 bases separating them. Germline CDR1 is SNHLY and CDR2 is FYNNEI. The CDR3 loop is CASTVGLTGVQTQYF. In DNA, the CDR3 is TGTGCCAGCACTGTTGGACTAACAGGGGTGCAGACCCAGTACTTC.

This chain uses TRBV29-1 with TRBJ2-7; D possibly uses TRBD1 or TRBD2 (5 bases each). The germline V and J ends were trimmed by 4 bases and 0 bases, with 13 bases remaining between them. CDR1 and CDR2 (germline): SQVTM, ANQGSEA. This CDR3 comprises 14 residues. CDR3 sequence: CSVGGTAGSYEQYF. The CDR3 coding sequence is TGCAGCGTTGGGGGGACCGCCGGCTCCTACGAGCAGTACTTC.

The chain recombines TRBV15 with TRBJ2-1, with 8 bases aligning to TRBD2. Germline loops: CDR1 LNHNV, CDR2 YYDKDF (reference sequence). The CDR3 has 14 residues. Trimming took 0 bases from V and 9 from J; bases not matched to a gene: 4. CDR3: CATSRDLLAGEQFF. CDR3 bases: TGTGCCACCAGCAGAGATCTCCTAGCGGGTGAGCAGTTCTTC.